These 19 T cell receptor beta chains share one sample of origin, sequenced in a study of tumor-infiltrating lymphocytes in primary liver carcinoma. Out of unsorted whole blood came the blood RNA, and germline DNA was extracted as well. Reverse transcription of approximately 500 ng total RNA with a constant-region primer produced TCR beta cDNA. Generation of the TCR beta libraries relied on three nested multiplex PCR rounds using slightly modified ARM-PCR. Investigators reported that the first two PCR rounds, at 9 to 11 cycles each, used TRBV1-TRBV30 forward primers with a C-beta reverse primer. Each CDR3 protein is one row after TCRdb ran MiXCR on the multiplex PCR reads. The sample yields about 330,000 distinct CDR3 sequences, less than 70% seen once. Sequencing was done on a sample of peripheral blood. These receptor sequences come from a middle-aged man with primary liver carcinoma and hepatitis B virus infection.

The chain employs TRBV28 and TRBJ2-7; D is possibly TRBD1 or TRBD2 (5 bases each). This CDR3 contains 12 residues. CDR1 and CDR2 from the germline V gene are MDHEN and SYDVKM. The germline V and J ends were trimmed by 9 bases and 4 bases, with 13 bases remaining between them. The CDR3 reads CASQRGGYEQYF. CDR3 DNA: TGTGCCAGTCAGAGGGGCGGGTACGAGCAGTACTTC.

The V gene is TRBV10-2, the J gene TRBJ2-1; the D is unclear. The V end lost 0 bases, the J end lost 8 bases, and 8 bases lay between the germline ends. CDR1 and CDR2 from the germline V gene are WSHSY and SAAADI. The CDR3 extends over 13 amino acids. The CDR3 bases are TGCGCCAGCAGTGAGTCGACGAGATATGAGCAGTTCTTC. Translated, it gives CASSESTRYEQFF.

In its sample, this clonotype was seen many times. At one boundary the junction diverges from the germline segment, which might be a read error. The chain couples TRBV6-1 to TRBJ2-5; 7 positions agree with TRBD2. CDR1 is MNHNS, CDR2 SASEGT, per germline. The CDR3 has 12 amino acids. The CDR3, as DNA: TGTGCCAGCAGCGACACCGGGACTATCTTTGACTTC. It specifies CASSDTGTIFDF.

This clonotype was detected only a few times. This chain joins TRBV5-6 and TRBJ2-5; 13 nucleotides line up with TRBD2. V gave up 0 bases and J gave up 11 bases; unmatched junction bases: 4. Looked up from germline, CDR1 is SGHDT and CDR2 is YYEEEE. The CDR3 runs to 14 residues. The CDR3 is CASSLALAGGQQYF. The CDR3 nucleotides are TGTGCCAGCAGCTTGGCACTAGCGGGAGGGCAGCAGTACTTC.

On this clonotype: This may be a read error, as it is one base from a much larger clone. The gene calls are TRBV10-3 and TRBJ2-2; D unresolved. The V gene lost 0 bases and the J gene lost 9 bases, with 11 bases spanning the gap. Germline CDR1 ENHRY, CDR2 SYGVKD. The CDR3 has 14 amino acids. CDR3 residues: CAISESGTSRELFF. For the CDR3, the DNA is TGTGCCATCAGTGAGTCTGGTACTTCCAGGGAGCTGTTTTTT.

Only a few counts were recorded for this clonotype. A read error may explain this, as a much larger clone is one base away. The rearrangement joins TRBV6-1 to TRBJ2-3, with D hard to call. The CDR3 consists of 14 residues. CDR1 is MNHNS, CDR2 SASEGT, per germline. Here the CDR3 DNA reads TGTGTCAGCAGTCATACTCGATTCACAGATACGCAGTATTTT. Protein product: CVSSHTRFTDTQYF.

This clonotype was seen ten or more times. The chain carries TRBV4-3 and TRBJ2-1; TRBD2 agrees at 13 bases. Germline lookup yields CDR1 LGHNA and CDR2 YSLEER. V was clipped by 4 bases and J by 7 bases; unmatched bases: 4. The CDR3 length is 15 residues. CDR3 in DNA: TGCGCCAGCAGCCTTGGACTAGCGGGAGAGAATGAGCAGTTCTTC. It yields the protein CASSLGLAGENEQFF.

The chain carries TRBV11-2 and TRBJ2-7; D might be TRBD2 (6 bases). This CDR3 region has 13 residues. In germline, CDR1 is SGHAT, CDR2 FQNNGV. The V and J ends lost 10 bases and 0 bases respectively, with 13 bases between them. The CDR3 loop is CAISWDFSYEQYF. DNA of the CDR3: TGTGCCATCAGTTGGGACTTCTCCTACGAGCAGTACTTC. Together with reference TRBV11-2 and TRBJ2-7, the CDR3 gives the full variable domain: EAGVAQSPRYKIIEKRQSVAFWCNPISGHATLYWYQQILGQGPKLLIQFQNNGVVDDSQLPKDRFSAERLKGVDSTLKIQPAKLEDSAVYLCAISWDFSYEQYFGPGTRLTVT.

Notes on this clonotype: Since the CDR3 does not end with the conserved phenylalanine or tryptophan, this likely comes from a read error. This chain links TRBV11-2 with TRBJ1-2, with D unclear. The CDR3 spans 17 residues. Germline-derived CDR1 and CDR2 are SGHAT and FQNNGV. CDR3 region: CASSPSERTPVGYRYTP. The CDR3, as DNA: TGTGCCAGCAGCCCATCAGAACGGACGCCGGTCGGCTATCGCTACACCCCC.

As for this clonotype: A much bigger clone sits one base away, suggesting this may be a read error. CDR3 nucleotides: TGCACCAGCAGCCAAGAAACGGGAGGGCCCTGGGAGACCCAGTACTTC. Translating it yields CTSSQETGGPWETQYF. The J gene is TRBJ2-5, the V gene TRBV4-3; 8 bases align to TRBD2. Germline V CDR1 and CDR2: LGHNA, YSLEER. The CDR3 runs 16 residues.

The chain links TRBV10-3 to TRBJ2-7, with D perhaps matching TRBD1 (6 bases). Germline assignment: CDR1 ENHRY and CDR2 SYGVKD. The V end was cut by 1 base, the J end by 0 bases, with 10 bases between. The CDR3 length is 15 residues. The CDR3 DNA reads TGTGCCATCAGTGAGTGGGAAGGGGGCTCCTACGAGCAGTACTTC. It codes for CAISEWEGGSYEQYF.

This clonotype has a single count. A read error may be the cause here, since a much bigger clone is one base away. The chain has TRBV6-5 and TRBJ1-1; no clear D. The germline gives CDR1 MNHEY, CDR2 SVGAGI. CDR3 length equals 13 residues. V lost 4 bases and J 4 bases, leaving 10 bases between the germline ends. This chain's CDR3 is CASSCSVITEAFF. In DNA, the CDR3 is TGTGCCAGCAGTTGCTCGGTGATCACTGAAGCTTTCTTT.

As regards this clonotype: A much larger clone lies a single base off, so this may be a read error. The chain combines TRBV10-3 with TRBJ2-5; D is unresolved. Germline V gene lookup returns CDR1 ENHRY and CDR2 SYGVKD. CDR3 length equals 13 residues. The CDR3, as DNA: TGTGTCATCAGTGATGCAGAGCAAGAGACCCAGTACTTC. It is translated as CVISDAEQETQYF.

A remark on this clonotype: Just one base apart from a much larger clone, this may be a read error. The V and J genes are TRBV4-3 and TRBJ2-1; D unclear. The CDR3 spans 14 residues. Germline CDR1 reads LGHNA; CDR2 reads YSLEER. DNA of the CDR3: TGCGCCAGCAGCCAAGTGGGGTCCTACAATGTGCAGTTCTTC. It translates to CASSQVGSYNVQFF.

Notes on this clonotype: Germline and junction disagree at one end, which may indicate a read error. The CDR3 bases are TGTGCCAGCAAAGTTAACGGAATTCAAGAGATCCAGCACTTC. Its translation is CASKVNGIQEIQHF. V and J are TRBV11-2 and TRBJ2-5, with no clear D. This CDR3 has 14 amino acids. CDR1 SGHAT and CDR2 FQNNGV come from the germline V gene.

In nucleotides, the CDR3 is TGTGCCAGCAGATGGACAGGGTCGACTGAAGCTTTCTTT. This encodes CASRWTGSTEAFF. The J gene is TRBJ1-1, the V gene TRBV6-5; TRBD1 agrees at 8 bases. Per the germline V gene, CDR1 is MNHEY and CDR2 is SVGAGI. This CDR3 region has 13 residues. V lost 6 bases, J lost 5 bases, and 5 bases stayed unmatched.

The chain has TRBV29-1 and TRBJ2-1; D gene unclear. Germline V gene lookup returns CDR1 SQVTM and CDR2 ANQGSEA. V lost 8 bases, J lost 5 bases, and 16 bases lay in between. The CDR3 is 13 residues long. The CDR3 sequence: CSHGDSLHNEQFF. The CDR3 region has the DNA TGCAGCCATGGAGACTCGCTTCACAATGAGCAGTTCTTC.

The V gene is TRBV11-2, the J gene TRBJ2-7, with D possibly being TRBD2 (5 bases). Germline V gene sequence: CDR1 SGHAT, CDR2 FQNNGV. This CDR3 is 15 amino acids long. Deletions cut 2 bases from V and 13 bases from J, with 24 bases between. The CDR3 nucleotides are TGTGCCAGCAGCTTATCCTCGGGGATTACCTACGATTATTACTTC. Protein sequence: CASSLSSGITYDYYF.

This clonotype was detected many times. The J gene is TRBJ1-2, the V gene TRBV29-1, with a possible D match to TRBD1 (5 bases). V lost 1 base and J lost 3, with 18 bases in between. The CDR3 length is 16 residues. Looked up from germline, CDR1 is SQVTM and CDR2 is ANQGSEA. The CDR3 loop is CSVEVLALGHDYGYTF. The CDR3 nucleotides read TGCAGCGTTGAAGTTCTCGCTCTGGGGCACGACTATGGCTACACCTTC.